One and the same sample provided the 8 T cell receptor beta chains below, sequenced in a study of identical twins. TCRdb re-called the 5' RACE reads through MiXCR, storing one row per CDR3 protein. The repertoire holds more than 400,000 distinct CDR3 sequences, with around 15% as singletons. The sample also formed part of further work on yellow fever vaccine responses in identical twins.

The specimen was CD4+ T cells sorted from blood. These TCRs come from a woman younger than 30 in good health.

In this sample, this clonotype turned up a few times. This chain links TRBV6-1 with TRBJ1-5; no firm D call. V lost 5 bases, J lost 2 bases, and 10 bases lay in between. Germline V gives CDR1 MNHNS, CDR2 SASEGT. The CDR3 length is 14 residues. CDR3 sequence reads: CASSRSRGNQPQHF. CDR3 bases: TGTGCCAGCAGTCGGAGTAGGGGCAATCAGCCCCAGCATTTT.

This clonotype showed up just a few times. This chain connects TRBV5-1 to TRBJ2-2; D is tentatively TRBD1 or TRBD2 (5 bases each). The CDR3 sequence is 15 residues long. Deletions cut 5 bases from V and 0 bases from J, with 11 bases between. From germline, CDR1 is SGHRS and CDR2 YFSETQ. The CDR3 region has the DNA TGCGCCAGCAGGGAAGGGACGACGAACACCGGGGAGCTGTTTTTT. Amino acids: CASREGTTNTGELFF.

The chain links TRBV28 to TRBJ2-7, with 10 bases matching TRBD2. The CDR3 totals 16 residues. J gave up 2 bases and V 4 bases, and 8 bases lay outside the gene matches. From germline, CDR1 is MDHEN and CDR2 SYDVKM. DNA of the CDR3: TGTGCCAGCAGTTCGCTAGCGGGAGCCACTACCTACGAGCAGTACTTC. Its protein is CASSSLAGATTYEQYF.

This clonotype was found a few times. The CDR3 coding sequence is TGTGCCAGCACCCAAAGGGGGGAGGGCAATCAGCCCCAGCATTTT. Translated: CASTQRGEGNQPQHF. This chain connects TRBV28 to TRBJ1-5, with D tentatively TRBD1 (6 bases). From germline, CDR1 is MDHEN and CDR2 SYDVKM. Trimming took off 7 bases at V and 2 bases at J, with 15 bases between the two ends. The CDR3 is 15 amino acids.

This clonotype showed up many times. V usage is TRBV12-3 or TRBV12-4 and J usage is TRBJ2-7, with D hard to call. The V end lost 7 bases, the J end lost 5 bases, and 12 bases lay between the germline ends. CDR3 size: 12 residues. The CDR3 here is CASTRVPNEQYF. CDR3 in DNA: TGTGCCAGCACCCGAGTGCCCAACGAGCAGTACTTC.

The chain recombines TRBV11-2 with TRBJ2-2; 11 positions match TRBD2. In germline, CDR1 is SGHAT, CDR2 FQNNGV. V shed 2 bases and J 6 bases; nucleotides not matched to a gene: 8. The CDR3 covers 17 residues. The CDR3 DNA sequence: TGTGCCAGCAGCTTAACTAGCGGGGGCCCGTTAGCCGGGGAGCTGTTTTTT. Its translation: CASSLTSGGPLAGELFF.

Only a few counts were recorded for this clonotype. J is TRBJ2-3 and V is TRBV24-1; 11 positions agree with TRBD2. The CDR3 sequence is 16 residues long. V lost 4 bases and J lost 2; bases outside the gene matches: 4. Germline CDR1 reads KGHDR; CDR2 reads SFDVKD. The CDR3 region has the DNA TGTGCCACCAGTGAGGGGGGACTAGCGGTCACAGATACGCAGTATTTT. Amino acids: CATSEGGLAVTDTQYF.

This clonotype was detected many times. The V call is TRBV7-2, the J call TRBJ2-7; D is unclear. The length of the CDR3 is 13 residues. Germline V CDR1 and CDR2: SGHTA, FQGNSA. Trimming cost V 3 bases and J 4 bases, with 10 bases left between them. The CDR3 bases are TGTGCCAGCAGCTTTCAATCCCAATACGAGCAGTACTTC. Amino acids: CASSFQSQYEQYF.